This is a list of T cell receptor beta chains from one sample in a study of cytomegalovirus exposure and HLA in healthy donors. Using immunoSEQ multiplex PCR, the repertoire was profiled, and TCRdb retains in-frame clones only, with some absent. The profile shows roughly 100,000 clones, approximately 75% of them singletons. Sample: PBMCs. Receptors were obtained from a woman in her forties in good health and CMV-seronegative. Both conserved end residues are part of each CDR3. The D gene is left open where the match is weak.

V gene,D gene,J gene,CDR3 DNA,CDR3 protein
TRBV5-4,TRBD1,TRBJ2-5,TGTGCCAGCAGCTCGTCGATTACAGGGGTGGGGAGTCGAGAGACCCAGTACTTC,CASSSSITGVGSRETQYF
TRBV6-5,.,TRBJ2-2,TGTGCCAGCAGTTACTCAAGCCAGGAGAACACCGGGGAGCTGTTTTTT,CASSYSSQENTGELFF
TRBV5-5,TRBD1,TRBJ2-3,TGTGCCAGCAGCTACCGGGACAGGGGCCGAGGCACAGATACGCAGTATTTT,CASSYRDRGRGTDTQYF
TRBV5-1,.,TRBJ1-3,TGCGCCAGCAGCGTTACCGGAGAGGGAAACACCATATATTTT,CASSVTGEGNTIYF
TRBV5-1,.,TRBJ2-1,TGCGCCAGCAGCTTGGACGATGCCCGCAGCGATGAGCAGTTCTTC,CASSLDDARSDEQFF
TRBV10-2,TRBD1,TRBJ2-5,TGCGCCAGCAGGAGACAGGGCGCTCGGGAGACCCAGTACTTC,CASRRQGARETQYF
TRBV9,.,TRBJ1-1,TGTGCCAGCAGCGTAGCGAGCGGGGGCTATCGGGCTTTCTTT,CASSVASGGYRAFF
TRBV15,.,TRBJ2-1,TGTGCCACCAGCAGAGTTCCGGACACCGCAAGCTACAATGAGCAGTTCTTC,CATSRVPDTASYNEQFF
TRBV27,.,TRBJ1-1,TGTGCCAGCAGTTTGAACGGGGACACTGAAGCTTTCTTT,CASSLNGDTEAFF
TRBV11-2,TRBD1,TRBJ1-4,TGTGCCAGCAGCTCCGGGACAGGGCATGAAAAACTGTTTTTT,CASSSGTGHEKLFF
TRBV6-1,TRBD2,TRBJ2-1,TGTGCCAGCAGTGACGCTAGCGGGAGTATACACAATGAGCAGTTCTTC,CASSDASGSIHNEQFF
TRBV5-1,TRBD2,TRBJ2-2,TGCGCCAGCAGCTTGGAAGGGACTAGCGGGAGTGGCTCCGGGGAGCTGTTTTTT,CASSLEGTSGSGSGELFF